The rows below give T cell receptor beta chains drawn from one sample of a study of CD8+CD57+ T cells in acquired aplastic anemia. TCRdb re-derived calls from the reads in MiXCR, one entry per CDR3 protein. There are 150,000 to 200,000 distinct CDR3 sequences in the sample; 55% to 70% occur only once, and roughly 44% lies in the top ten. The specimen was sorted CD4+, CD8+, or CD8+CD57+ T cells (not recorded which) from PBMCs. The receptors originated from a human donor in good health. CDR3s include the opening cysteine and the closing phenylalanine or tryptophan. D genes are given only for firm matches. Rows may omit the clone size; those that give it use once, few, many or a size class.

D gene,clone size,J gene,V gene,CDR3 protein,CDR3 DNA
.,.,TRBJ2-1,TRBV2,CASKRNSWEIEQFF,TGTGCCAGCAAGAGGAACAGTTGGGAAATTGAGCAGTTCTTC
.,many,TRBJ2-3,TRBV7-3,CASSPGLTPTDTQYF,TGTGCCAGCAGCCCGGGACTCACCCCCACAGATACGCAGTATTTT
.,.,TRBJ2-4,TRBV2,CASSTVDSQYF,TGTGCCAGCAGTACCGTGGACAGTCAGTACTTC
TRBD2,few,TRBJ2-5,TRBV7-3,CASSPGGGRVQETQYF,TGTGCCAGCAGCCCCGGTGGCGGGAGAGTCCAAGAGACCCAGTACTTC
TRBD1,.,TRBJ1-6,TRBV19,CASSTDGTGGYSYNSPLHF,TGTGCCAGTAGTACAGACGGGACAGGGGGATACTCCTATAATTCACCCCTCCACTTT
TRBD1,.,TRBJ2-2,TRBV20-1,CSAYRGVTGELFF,TGCAGTGCTTACAGGGGCGTCACCGGGGAGCTGTTTTTT
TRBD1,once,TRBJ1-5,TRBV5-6,CASSSYDRDGNQPQHF,TGTGCCAGCAGCTCATACGACAGGGATGGGAATCAGCCCCAGCATTTT
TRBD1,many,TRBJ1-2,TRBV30,CAWNPGQGYGYTF,TGTGCCTGGAATCCGGGACAGGGCTACGGCTACACCTTC
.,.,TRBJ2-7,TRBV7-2,CASSSRRAGVVDEQYF,TGTGCCAGCAGCTCGCGGAGGGCCGGGGTCGTTGACGAGCAGTACTTC
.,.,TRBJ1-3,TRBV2,CASSSGTPGNTIYF,TGTGCCAGCAGCTCAGGGACACCTGGAAACACCATATATTTT
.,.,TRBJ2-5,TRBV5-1,CASSLAGGIQETQYF,TGCGCCAGCAGCTTGGCCGGGGGAATTCAAGAGACCCAGTACTTC
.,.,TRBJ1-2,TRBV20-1,CSARMSEGGYGYTF,TGCAGTGCTAGGATGTCAGAAGGCGGCTATGGCTACACCTTC
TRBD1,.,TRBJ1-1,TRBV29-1,CSVSGGAYTEAFF,TGCAGCGTTTCAGGGGGAGCTTACACTGAAGCTTTCTTT
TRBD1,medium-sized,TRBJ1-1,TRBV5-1,CASSSGTGYTEAFF,TGCGCCAGCAGCTCGGGGACAGGGTACACTGAAGCTTTCTTT
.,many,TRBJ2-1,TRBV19,CASTGEGTYNEQFF,TGTGCCAGTACCGGCGAGGGGACCTACAATGAGCAGTTCTTC
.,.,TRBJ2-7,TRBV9,CASSRSPLEQYF,TGTGCCAGCAGCCGTTCACCCCTCGAGCAGTACTTC
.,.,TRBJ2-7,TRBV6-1,CASIGRRSSYEQYF,TGTGCCAGCATAGGACGCCGGAGCTCCTACGAGCAGTACTTC
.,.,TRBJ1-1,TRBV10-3,CAIRGELRGAEAFF,TGTGCCATCAGGGGGGAGTTAAGGGGGGCTGAAGCTTTCTTT
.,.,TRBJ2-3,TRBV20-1,CSAGSYNEQYF,TGCAGTGCGGGCTCCTACAATGAGCAGTATTTT
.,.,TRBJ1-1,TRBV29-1,CSGRDTMNTEAFF,TGCAGCGGCCGGGACACTATGAACACTGAAGCTTTCTTT
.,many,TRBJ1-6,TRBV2,CASRPPRDSPLHF,TGTGCCAGCAGGCCTCCCCGGGATTCACCCCTCCACTTT
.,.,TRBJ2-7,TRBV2,CASSPLGPWEQYF,TGTGCCAGCAGTCCTCTGGGACCATGGGAGCAGTACTTC
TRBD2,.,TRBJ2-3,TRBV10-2,CASSGLSGRAGDTQYF,TGCGCCAGCAGTGGGCTTAGCGGGAGGGCCGGAGATACGCAGTATTTT
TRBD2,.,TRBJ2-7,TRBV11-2,CASSLDPAGGHEQYF,TGTGCCAGCAGCTTAGATCCAGCGGGAGGACATGAGCAGTACTTC
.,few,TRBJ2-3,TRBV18,CASSPTAASTDMQYF,TGTGCCAGCTCACCGACCGCAGCTAGCACAGATATGCAGTATTTT
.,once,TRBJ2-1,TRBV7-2,CASSVDYNEQFF,TGTGCCAGCAGCGTAGACTACAATGAGCAGTTCTTC
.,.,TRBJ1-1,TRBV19,CATRDSRNTEAFF,TGTGCCACTCGGGACTCCCGGAACACTGAAGCTTTCTTT
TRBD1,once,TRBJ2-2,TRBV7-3,CASRLGQASTGELFF,TGTGCCAGCAGGTTGGGACAGGCATCGACCGGGGAGCTGTTTTTT
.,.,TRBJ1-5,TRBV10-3,CATHLTVNRDPNQPQHF,TGTGCCACGCACCTGACGGTCAACAGGGACCCAAATCAGCCCCAGCATTTT
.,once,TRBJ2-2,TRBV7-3,CASSPPAGYTGELFF,TGTGCCAGCAGCCCCCCTGCAGGGTACACCGGGGAGCTGTTTTTT
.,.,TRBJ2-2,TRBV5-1,CASSPTGFGTGELFF,TGCGCCAGCAGCCCTACAGGGTTTGGCACCGGGGAGCTGTTTTTT
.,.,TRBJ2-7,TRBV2,CASSRGRLDEQYF,TGTGCCAGCAGTAGGGGTCGGCTAGACGAGCAGTACTTC
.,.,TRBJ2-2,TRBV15,CATRGKEKHTGELFF,TGTGCCACCAGAGGAAAGGAGAAGCACACCGGGGAGCTGTTTTTT
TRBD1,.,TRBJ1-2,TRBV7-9,CASSLTGQGARGYTF,TGTGCCAGCAGCTTAACGGGACAGGGGGCGCGGGGCTACACCTTC
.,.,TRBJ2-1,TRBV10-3,CAILNRADNEQFF,TGTGCCATCCTTAACAGGGCCGACAATGAGCAGTTCTTC
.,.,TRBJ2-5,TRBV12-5,CASGLSSGQETQYF,TGTGCTAGTGGTTTGTCTTCCGGGCAGGAGACCCAGTACTTC
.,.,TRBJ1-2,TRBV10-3,CAISPEGNYGYTF,TGTGCCATCAGTCCGGAGGGTAACTATGGCTACACCTTC
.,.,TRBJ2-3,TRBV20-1,CSARDNSGTETQQYF,TGCAGTGCTAGAGATAACAGTGGGACCGAGACCCAGCAGTATTTT
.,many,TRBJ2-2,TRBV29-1,CSVVRGNTGELFF,TGCAGCGTTGTAAGGGGGAACACCGGGGAGCTGTTTTTT
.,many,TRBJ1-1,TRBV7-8,CASSEGITEAFF,TGTGCCAGCAGCGAAGGAATCACTGAAGCTTTCTTT
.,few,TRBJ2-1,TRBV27,CASSLGRDYNEQFF,TGTGCCAGCAGTTTAGGCCGGGACTACAATGAGCAGTTCTTC
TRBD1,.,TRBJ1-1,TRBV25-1,CASSPYRGRGTEAFF,TGTGCCAGCAGTCCATACAGGGGGCGTGGGACTGAAGCTTTCTTT
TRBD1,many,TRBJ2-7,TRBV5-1,CASSQGDSSYEQYF,TGCGCCAGCAGCCAGGGGGACAGCTCCTACGAGCAGTACTTC
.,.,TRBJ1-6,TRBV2,CASIHRGLNSPLHF,TGTGCCAGCATACACCGGGGCCTTAATTCACCCCTCCACTTT
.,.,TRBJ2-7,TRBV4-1,CASSQGRDGYYEQYF,TGCGCCAGCAGCCAAGGCAGGGACGGCTACTACGAGCAGTACTTC
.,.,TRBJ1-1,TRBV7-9,CASSFRTDEAFF,TGTGCCAGCAGCTTTAGGACAGACGAAGCTTTCTTT
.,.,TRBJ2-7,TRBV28,CASSLWSYEQYF,TGTGCCAGCAGTTTATGGAGCTACGAGCAGTACTTC
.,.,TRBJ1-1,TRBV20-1,CSAWDGRSFEAFF,TGCAGTGCTTGGGACGGGAGGAGTTTTGAAGCTTTCTTT
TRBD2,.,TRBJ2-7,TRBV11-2,CASSSRAGEDEQYF,TGTGCCAGCAGCTCCCGGGCGGGAGAGGACGAGCAGTACTTC
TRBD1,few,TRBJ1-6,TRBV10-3,CAISEDRARGNSPLHF,TGTGCCATCAGTGAGGACAGGGCGAGGGGAAATTCACCCCTCCACTTT
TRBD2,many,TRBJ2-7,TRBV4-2,CASSQGASGSFFLEQYF,TGTGCCAGCAGCCAAGGGGCTAGCGGGAGTTTTTTTCTCGAGCAGTACTTC
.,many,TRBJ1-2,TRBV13,CASSVDGADGYTF,TGTGCCAGCAGCGTAGACGGAGCTGATGGCTACACCTTC
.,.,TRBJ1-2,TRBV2,CASSEGGVYYGYTF,TGTGCCAGCAGTGAGGGAGGTGTCTACTATGGCTACACCTTC
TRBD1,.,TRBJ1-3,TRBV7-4,CASSSIQGALGNTIYF,TGTGCCAGCAGCTCAATACAGGGGGCGCTAGGAAACACCATATATTTT
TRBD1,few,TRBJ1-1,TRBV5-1,CASSPDRMNTEAFF,TGCGCCAGCAGCCCGGACAGGATGAACACTGAAGCTTTCTTT
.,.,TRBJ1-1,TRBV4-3,CASSQSFRLSTEAFF,TGCGCCAGCAGCCAAAGTTTCAGGTTGAGCACTGAAGCTTTCTTT
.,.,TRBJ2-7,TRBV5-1,CASSLVGVEQYF,TGCGCCAGCAGCTTGGTAGGGGTCGAGCAGTACTTC
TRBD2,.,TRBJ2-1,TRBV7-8,CASSFTSGRGAYNEQFF,TGTGCCAGCAGCTTCACTAGCGGGAGAGGCGCCTACAATGAGCAGTTCTTC
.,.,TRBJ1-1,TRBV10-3,CAIREDSNTEAFF,TGTGCCATCAGGGAGGACAGCAACACTGAAGCTTTCTTT
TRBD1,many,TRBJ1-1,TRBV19,CASSTTGFVGSTEAFF,TGTGCCAGTAGTACGACAGGGTTTGTCGGTAGCACTGAAGCTTTCTTT